Listed below are T cell receptor beta chains from one sample, sequenced in a study of shared clonotypes between healthy human individuals. Libraries were prepared by immunoSEQ multiplex PCR; TCRdb keeps only in-frame clonotypes and omits some of them. The sample consists of more than 2 million clones, roughly 95% of them appearing once. The sequencing input was naive CD4+ T cells sorted from blood. The receptors were gathered from a man between 18 and 29 years old in good health. Both conserved end residues are part of each CDR3. A D gene is named only where the DNA matches it firmly. The size of a clone is reported for some rows only, either as once, few or many, or as a class for expanded clones.

TRBV20-1	.	few	TRBJ2-6	CSARGANVLTF	TGCAGTGCTAGGGGGGCCAACGTCCTGACTTTC
TRBV6-1	TRBD2	.	TRBJ2-1	CASTRAGGLNEQFF	TGTGCCAGCACCCGCGCGGGGGGGTTAAATGAGCAGTTCTTC
TRBV7-9	.	.	TRBJ2-1	CASTLPEGGGESSYNEQFF	TGTGCCAGCACCCTCCCGGAGGGAGGGGGAGAGAGCTCCTACAATGAGCAGTTCTTC
TRBV29-1	TRBD1	.	TRBJ1-2	CSASPGRGIAGYTF	TGCAGCGCCTCGCCGGGCAGGGGGATTGCTGGCTACACCTTC
TRBV6-6	.	.	TRBJ1-5	CASSYSEGVQPQHF	TGTGCCAGCAGTTACTCAGAGGGGGTTCAGCCCCAGCATTTT
TRBV6-5	.	.	TRBJ1-2	CASSQRGARGYTF	TGTGCCAGCAGTCAAAGAGGGGCTCGGGGCTACACCTTC
TRBV5-1	.	.	TRBJ2-1	CASSFSAGIQEQFF	TGCGCCAGCAGCTTCTCAGCGGGTATTCAAGAGCAGTTCTTC
TRBV9	TRBD2	.	TRBJ2-1	CASSASGGGPYNEQFF	TGTGCCAGCAGCGCAAGCGGGGGAGGCCCCTACAATGAGCAGTTCTTC
TRBV10-3	.	.	TRBJ1-6	CAISDLGSADSPLHF	TGTGCCATCAGTGATCTGGGTAGTGCCGATTCACCCCTCCACTTT
TRBV29-1	TRBD1	once	TRBJ2-7	CSGQGSSYEQYF	TGCAGCGGACAGGGGAGCTCCTACGAGCAGTACTTC
TRBV7-9	TRBD1	.	TRBJ1-3	CAPGTDLPGGYF	TGTGCTCCCGGGACAGACCTGCCCGGGGGGTATTTT
TRBV30	.	.	TRBJ2-7	CAWSVRTAASYEQYF	TGTGCCTGGAGTGTACGGACGGCAGCCTCCTACGAGCAGTACTTC
TRBV25-1	.	.	TRBJ1-1	CASSRRTANTEAFF	TGTGCCAGCAGTCGCAGGACAGCTAACACTGAAGCTTTCTTT
TRBV6-1	.	.	TRBJ1-1	CASSEGRIGGTEAFF	TGTGCCAGCAGTGAAGGAAGGATTGGCGGCACTGAAGCTTTCTTT
TRBV6-5	.	.	TRBJ2-7	CASSSTEPSYEQYF	TGTGCCAGCAGTTCGACAGAGCCTTCCTACGAGCAGTACTTC
TRBV6-6	.	.	TRBJ2-3	CASSYRWQGSDTQYF	TGTGCCAGCAGTTACCGGTGGCAGGGGTCAGATACGCAGTATTTT
TRBV28	TRBD1	.	TRBJ1-5	CASSSGQKVLGNQPQHF	TGTGCCAGCAGTTCGGGACAGAAGGTGTTGGGCAATCAGCCCCAGCATTTT
TRBV9	.	.	TRBJ1-6	CASSVRASDSPLHF	TGTGCCAGCAGCGTCCGGGCCTCGGATTCACCCCTCCACTTT
TRBV5-4	.	.	TRBJ1-2	CASSRTPGDYGYTF	TGTGCCAGCAGTCGGACTCCAGGGGACTATGGCTACACCTTC
TRBV10-2	TRBD1	.	TRBJ1-4	CASSQGGAANEKLFF	TGCGCCAGCAGCCAGGGGGGGGCGGCTAATGAAAAACTGTTTTTT
TRBV28	.	.	TRBJ2-2	CASSFPYGTLSTGELFF	TGTGCCAGCAGTTTTCCCTATGGGACTCTCAGCACCGGGGAGCTGTTTTTT
TRBV4-1	TRBD2	once	TRBJ2-3	CASTETSGGFRTDTQYF	TGCGCCAGCACCGAGACTAGCGGGGGGTTCCGCACAGATACGCAGTATTTT
TRBV7-8	TRBD2	.	TRBJ2-7	CASSRRAGVDEQYF	TGTGCCAGCAGCCGGCGAGCGGGAGTGGACGAGCAGTACTTC
TRBV5-6	TRBD1	.	TRBJ2-7	CASSIRPGQGSSYEQYF	TGTGCCAGCAGCATAAGACCGGGACAGGGGTCCTCCTACGAGCAGTACTTC
TRBV11-3	.	.	TRBJ1-4	CASSPDRSNEKLFF	TGTGCCAGCAGCCCTGACAGATCTAATGAAAAACTGTTTTTT
TRBV28	TRBD1	.	TRBJ2-7	CASTLGGASQQYF	TGTGCCAGCACCTTAGGGGGCGCGAGCCAGCAGTACTTC
TRBV14	.	.	TRBJ2-1	CASSQAPFAGTYYNEQFF	TGTGCCAGCAGCCAAGCACCTTTTGCGGGGACCTACTACAATGAGCAGTTCTTC
TRBV5-1	.	.	TRBJ2-5	CASSRQETQYF	TGCGCCAGCAGCCGACAAGAGACCCAGTACTTC
TRBV4-3	TRBD1	.	TRBJ1-2	CASSQGRGTGYGYTF	TGCGCCAGCAGCCAAGGTCGCGGGACAGGGTATGGCTACACCTTC
TRBV27	TRBD2	.	TRBJ2-7	CASRRLAGDYEQYF	TGTGCCAGCAGACGACTAGCGGGGGACTACGAGCAGTACTTC
TRBV11-2	TRBD2	.	TRBJ2-7	CASSSLAGGSYEQYF	TGTGCCAGCAGCTCCCTAGCGGGAGGCTCCTACGAGCAGTACTTC
TRBV27	.	.	TRBJ2-1	CASIPTMGQYNEQFF	TGTGCCAGCATACCCACCATGGGTCAGTACAATGAGCAGTTCTTC
TRBV11-2	.	.	TRBJ1-1	CASSLGRYTEAFF	TGTGCCAGCAGCTTAGGGAGATACACTGAAGCTTTCTTT
TRBV9	.	.	TRBJ2-5	CASSAGLSGETQYF	TGTGCCAGCAGCGCGGGACTTTCGGGGGAGACCCAGTACTTC
TRBV10-3	.	.	TRBJ2-2	CAISAGGHANTGELFF	TGTGCCATCAGTGCTGGGGGACACGCGAACACCGGGGAGCTGTTTTTT
TRBV2	.	.	TRBJ1-1	CASSEAGQNTEAFF	TGTGCCAGCAGTGAAGCGGGGCAGAACACTGAAGCTTTCTTT
TRBV10-1	TRBD1	.	TRBJ2-2	CASSLGGSGELFF	TGCGCCAGCTCCTTAGGGGGCTCAGGGGAGCTGTTTTTT
TRBV9	TRBD1	.	TRBJ1-1	CASSAGQGSTEAFF	TGTGCCAGCAGCGCGGGACAGGGCAGCACTGAAGCTTTCTTT
TRBV28	TRBD1	.	TRBJ1-1	CASSLTGGRNTEAFF	TGTGCCAGCAGCCTAACAGGGGGGAGGAACACTGAAGCTTTCTTT
TRBV28	.	.	TRBJ1-6	CASSLAYNSPLHF	TGTGCCAGCAGTTTAGCGTATAATTCACCCCTCCACTTT
TRBV5-5	TRBD2	.	TRBJ2-7	CASSLVPGRRLAGPGEQYF	TGTGCCAGCAGCTTGGTGCCAGGGAGAAGACTAGCGGGACCGGGCGAGCAGTACTTC
TRBV10-3	.	.	TRBJ2-3	CAISSRVGTDTQYF	TGTGCCATCAGTAGTAGGGTTGGTACAGATACGCAGTATTTT
TRBV19	.	.	TRBJ2-2	CASNSPSVQSRELFF	TGTGCCAGTAATAGTCCGTCAGTCCAATCCAGGGAGCTGTTTTTT
TRBV19	.	.	TRBJ2-7	CASSQGTYEQYF	TGTGCCAGTAGTCAGGGGACCTACGAGCAGTACTTC
TRBV9	.	.	TRBJ2-7	CASSPHTASSYEQYF	TGTGCCAGCAGCCCGCATACAGCGAGCTCCTACGAGCAGTACTTC
TRBV19	TRBD1	.	TRBJ1-1	CASKETGLNTEAFF	TGTGCCAGTAAAGAGACAGGGTTGAACACTGAAGCTTTCTTT
TRBV29-1	.	.	TRBJ2-5	CSVVPEETQYF	TGCAGCGTTGTCCCCGAAGAGACCCAGTACTTC
TRBV5-6	.	.	TRBJ1-2	CASSLYRTANYGYTF	TGTGCCAGCAGCTTGTATCGGACAGCTAACTATGGCTACACCTTC
TRBV15	.	.	TRBJ1-5	CATSRDRMRREQPQHF	TGTGCCACCAGCAGAGACAGGATGAGGAGAGAGCAGCCCCAGCATTTT
TRBV13	TRBD1	.	TRBJ2-7	CASTLPGQGHYEQYF	TGTGCCAGCACCTTACCGGGACAGGGGCACTACGAGCAGTACTTC
TRBV10-2	.	.	TRBJ1-2	CASSDTGQGDYGYTF	TGCGCCAGCAGTGACACGGGCCAGGGAGACTATGGCTACACCTTC
TRBV30	.	.	TRBJ2-3	CASRPARSTDTQYF	TGTGCCTCAAGACCAGCACGGAGCACAGATACGCAGTATTTT
TRBV10-3	.	.	TRBJ2-3	CAISESGPKGTQYF	TGTGCCATCAGTGAGTCGGGACCTAAGGGGACGCAGTATTTT
TRBV10-1	TRBD2	.	TRBJ2-5	CASSDPRSSGRETQYF	TGCGCCAGCAGTGATCCCAGGTCAAGCGGGAGGGAGACCCAGTACTTC